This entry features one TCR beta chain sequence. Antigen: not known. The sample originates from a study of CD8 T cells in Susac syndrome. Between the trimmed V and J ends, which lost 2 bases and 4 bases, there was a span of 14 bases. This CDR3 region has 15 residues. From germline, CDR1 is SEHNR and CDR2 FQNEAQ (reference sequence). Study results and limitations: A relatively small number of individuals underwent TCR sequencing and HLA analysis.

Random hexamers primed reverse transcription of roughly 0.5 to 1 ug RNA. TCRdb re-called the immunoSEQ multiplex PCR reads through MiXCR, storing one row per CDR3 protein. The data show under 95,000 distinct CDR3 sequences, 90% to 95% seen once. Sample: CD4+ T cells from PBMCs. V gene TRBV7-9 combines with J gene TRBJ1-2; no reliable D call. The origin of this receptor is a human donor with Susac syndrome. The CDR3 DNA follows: TGTGCCAGCAGCTTACTCCGACCGTTGTCCTATGGCTACACCTTC. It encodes CASSLLRPLSYGYTF.